This T cell receptor (beta chain) appears in the sequencing data of a study of CD4 T cell repertoires in COVID-19. Study observations and caveats: Between about 6.5 and 27% of SARS-CoV-2 clonotypes also appeared in SARS-CoV and/or HKU1 spike cultures.

This CDR3 region has 14 residues. The V gene end was trimmed by 5 bases and the J gene end by 4 bases; junction bases not matched to a gene: 3. Germline V gene sequence: CDR1 MDHEN, CDR2 SYDVKM. No culture step preceded sequencing of the ex vivo isolated memory T cells. Here immunoSEQ multiplex PCR was the method, and the copy in TCRdb shows in-frame clones only, minus some. The table shows tens of thousands of clones, with roughly 87% occurring only once. This clone was counted between two and nine times. No antigen is known for it. The gene calls are TRBV28 and TRBJ1-2, with TRBD1 matching 11 bases. This TCR came from a human donor who had COVID-19. Material: central memory CD4+ T cells from blood, obtained before the COVID-19 pandemic. For the CDR3, the DNA is TGTGCCAGCAGTCCCGGGACAGGGGGCTATGGCTACACCTTC. Translating it yields CASSPGTGGYGYTF.